Listed here are 16 T cell receptor beta chains from one sample, sequenced in a study of patients and donors after allogeneic stem cell transplantation. Each CDR3 protein is one row after TCRdb ran MiXCR on the RT-PCR reads. This table holds fewer than 180,000 distinct CDR3 sequences, over 30% found once. Input material: blood, either unsorted or a sorted T cell fraction (not recorded which). Source of these receptors: a human donor who was either an allogeneic HSCT recipient or a stem cell or donor lymphocyte infusion donor (not recorded which). It is not recorded whose cells these are; they may come from a transplant donor.

The chain couples TRBV12-3 or TRBV12-4 to TRBJ1-5; possibly TRBD1 for D (6 bases). CDR3 size: 14 residues. Trimming shortened V by 5 bases and J by 7 bases, and 15 bases separated the two germline ends. CDR3 DNA sequence: TGTGCCAGCAGTCCCGAGAGGGGGGACCAGCCCCAGCATTTT. Protein product: CASSPERGDQPQHF.

The sample holds a few counts of this clonotype. The rearrangement joins TRBV9 to TRBJ1-4; TRBD1 might be the D (5 bases). V lost 6 bases to trimming and J lost 3 bases, with 15 bases between them. This CDR3 comprises 15 residues. Germline V gives CDR1 SGDLS, CDR2 YYNGEE. CDR3 coding DNA: TGTGCCAGCACCTCTGGGGACGTGGCTAATGAAAAACTGTTTTTT. Translated, it gives CASTSGDVANEKLFF.

This clonotype has a single count. The chain links TRBV27 to TRBJ2-3; 15 bases align to TRBD2. There are 16 residues in the CDR3. Trimming cost V 5 bases and J 4 bases; bases outside gene matches: 4. CDR1 and CDR2 (germline): MNHEY, SMNVEV (reference sequence). The CDR3 bases are TGTGCCAGCAGTGGGTGGACTAGCGGGGGGGCAGATACGCAGTATTTT. It specifies CASSGWTSGGADTQYF.

V usage is TRBV6-5 and J usage is TRBJ2-5, with 9 bases aligning to TRBD1. The CDR3 contains 14 residues. The trim removed 7 bases at V and 6 bases at J, leaving 9 bases unmatched. CDR1 MNHEY and CDR2 SVGAGI come from the germline V gene. CDR3 sequence (DNA): TGTGCCAGCAAAAAGGGGACAGGGCTAAAGACCCAGTACTTC. It translates to CASKKGTGLKTQYF.

The rearrangement joins TRBV7-8 to TRBJ1-6; TRBD1 is a possible D gene (5 bases). V was shortened by 2 bases and J by 9 bases, with 17 bases between the two germline ends. CDR1 SGHVS and CDR2 FQNEAQ come from the germline V gene. The CDR3 has 16 residues. As DNA, the CDR3 is TGTGCCAGCAGCTTAATTAGGGGAGTGGGCGGTTCACCCCTCCACTTT. It is translated as CASSLIRGVGGSPLHF.

This clonotype was seen a handful of times. The V gene is TRBV7-2, the J gene TRBJ2-3; TRBD2 agrees at 10 bases. The V and J ends lost 4 bases and 8 bases, in that order; junction bases with no gene match: 12. Germline CDR1 reads SGHTA; CDR2 reads FQGNSA. The CDR3 covers 16 residues. The CDR3 bases are TGTGCCAGCAGCTATGTAGCGGGGGGCCAGGCGGGTACGCAGTATTTT. Encoded protein: CASSYVAGGQAGTQYF.

This chain joins TRBV12-3 or TRBV12-4 and TRBJ2-2; D perhaps matches TRBD2 (5 bases). The CDR3 extends over 14 amino acids. V was trimmed by 3 bases and J by 3 bases, leaving 8 bases between them. CDR3 bases: TGTGCCAGCAGTTTGGGGAGATACACCGGGGAGCTGTTTTTT. This codes for CASSLGRYTGELFF.

The V call is TRBV12-3 or TRBV12-4, the J call TRBJ1-6; 7 bases match TRBD1. The CDR3 loop spans 15 amino acids. V dropped 4 bases and J dropped 9; count of bases not matched to a gene: 9. The CDR3 DNA is TGTGCCAGCAGTTCCGGGACAGCAGGGAGTTCACCCCTCCACTTT. Translated: CASSSGTAGSSPLHF.

V gene TRBV27 combines with J gene TRBJ2-2; 7 positions agree with TRBD2. Germline V gene lookup returns CDR1 MNHEY and CDR2 SMNVEV (reference sequence). The CDR3 sequence is 17 residues long. Germline trimming cut 2 bases from V and 1 base from J; bases unmatched to any gene: 7. CDR3 nucleotides: TGTGCCAGCAGTTTAAGTCAAGGCGGGGGGAACACCGGGGAGCTGTTTTTT. Translation gives CASSLSQGGGNTGELFF.

This clonotype occurred a few times. The chain couples TRBV20-1 to TRBJ1-5, with D possibly matching TRBD1 (6 bases). This CDR3 has 15 residues. Germline-derived CDR1 and CDR2 are DFQATT and SNEGSKA (reference sequence). V lost 4 bases to trimming and J lost 3 bases, with 16 bases between them. The CDR3 region has the DNA TGCAGTGCTAAGAGGGGGGCACCGGACAATCAGCCCCAGCATTTT. Translation: CSAKRGAPDNQPQHF.

This clonotype was seen a handful of times. The chain links TRBV7-6 to TRBJ1-2; TRBD1 matches at 12 bases. The CDR3 runs to 17 residues. The germline V gene has CDR1 SGHVS and CDR2 FNYEAQ. Trimming removed 5 bases from V and 4 bases from J; junction bases left unmatched: 11. The CDR3 bases are TGTGCCAGCAGCCAAACATCCGGGACAGGGGGCACCTATGGCTACACCTTC. It specifies CASSQTSGTGGTYGYTF.

The rearrangement joins TRBV12-3 or TRBV12-4 to TRBJ2-1, with unresolved D. Trimming left V 7 bases short and J 7 bases short, with 11 bases between. The CDR3 is 12 residues long. CDR3 bases: TGTGCCAGCAAGCTAGTTCAAAATGAGCAGTTCTTC. Translation: CASKLVQNEQFF.

This clonotype was detected only a few times. The rearrangement joins TRBV9 to TRBJ1-1; D is ambiguous. Per germline, CDR1 SGDLS and CDR2 YYNGEE. Trimming left V 4 bases short and J 1 base short, with 14 bases between. The length of the CDR3 is 15 residues. CDR3 in DNA: TGTGCCAGCAGCTTAGAGGCAGGTCCGAACACTGAAGCTTTCTTT. Translation: CASSLEAGPNTEAFF.

The rearrangement joins TRBV30 to TRBJ2-5; D remains ambiguous. Germline CDR1 and CDR2: GTSNPN and SVGIG (reference sequence). CDR3 length: 11 amino acids. With 0 bases removed from V and 4 bases from J, the gap between germline ends came to 3 bases. The DNA of the CDR3 is TGTGCCTGGAGTGTAGGAGAGACCCAGTACTTC. Residues: CAWSVGETQYF.

This clonotype was detected a few times. The rearrangement uses TRBV3-1 and TRBJ2-4; tentatively, D is TRBD2 (6 bases). This CDR3 is built from 15 residues. Looked up from germline, CDR1 is LGHDT and CDR2 is YNNKEL (reference sequence). The V end lost 7 bases, the J end lost 3 bases, and 16 bases lay between the germline ends. In nucleotides, the CDR3 is TGTGCCAGCACCCGGACACTGGGGGGCAAAAACATTCAGTACTTC. Protein product: CASTRTLGGKNIQYF.

The V and J genes are TRBV9 and TRBJ2-1, with 14 bases fitting TRBD2. The CDR3 is 17 amino acids. Trimming took 4 bases from V and 4 from J; bases not matched to a gene: 7. Per the germline V gene, CDR1 is SGDLS and CDR2 is YYNGEE. The CDR3 nucleotides read TGTGCCAGCAGCCGCGGACTAGCGGGGGGACCTTACAATGAGCAGTTCTTC. The encoded protein is CASSRGLAGGPYNEQFF. Using reference TRBV9 and TRBJ2-1 for the parts outside the CDR3, the full variable domain is DSGVTQTPKHLITATGQRVTLRCSPRSGDLSVYWYQQSLDQGLQFLIQYYNGEERAKGNILERFSAQQFPDLHSELNLSSLELGDSALYFCASSRGLAGGPYNEQFFGPGTRLTVL.